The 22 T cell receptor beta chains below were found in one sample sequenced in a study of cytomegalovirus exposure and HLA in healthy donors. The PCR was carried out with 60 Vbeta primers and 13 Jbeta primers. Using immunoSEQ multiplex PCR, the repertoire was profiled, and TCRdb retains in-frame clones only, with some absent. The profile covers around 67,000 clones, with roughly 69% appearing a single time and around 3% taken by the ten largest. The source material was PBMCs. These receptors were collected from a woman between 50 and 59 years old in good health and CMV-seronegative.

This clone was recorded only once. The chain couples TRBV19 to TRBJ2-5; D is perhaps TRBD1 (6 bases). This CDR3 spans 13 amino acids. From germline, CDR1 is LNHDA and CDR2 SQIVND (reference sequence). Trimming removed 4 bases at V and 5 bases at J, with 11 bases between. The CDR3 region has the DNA TGTGCCAGTAGTACGGACGACAGGGAGACCCAGTACTTC. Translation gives CASSTDDRETQYF.

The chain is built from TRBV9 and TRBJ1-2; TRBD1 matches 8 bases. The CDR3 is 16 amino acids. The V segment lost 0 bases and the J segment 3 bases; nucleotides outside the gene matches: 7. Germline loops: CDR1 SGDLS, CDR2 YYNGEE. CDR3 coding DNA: TGTGCCAGCAGCGTAGGTCCGGGACAGGACCACTATGGCTACACCTTC. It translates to CASSVGPGQDHYGYTF. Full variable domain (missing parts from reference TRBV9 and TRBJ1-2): DSGVTQTPKHLITATGQRVTLRCSPRSGDLSVYWYQQSLDQGLQFLIQYYNGEERAKGNILERFSAQQFPDLHSELNLSSLELGDSALYFCASSVGPGQDHYGYTFGSGTRLTVV.

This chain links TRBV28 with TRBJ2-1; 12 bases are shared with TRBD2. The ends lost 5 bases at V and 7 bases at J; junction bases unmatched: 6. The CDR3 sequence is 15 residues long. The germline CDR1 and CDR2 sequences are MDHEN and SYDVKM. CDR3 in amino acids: CASSTLAGGLNEQFF. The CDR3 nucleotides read TGTGCCAGCAGTACTCTAGCGGGAGGGCTGAATGAGCAGTTCTTC.

The CDR3 coding sequence is TGCGCCAGCAGCCAAGATCCCCCCAGGGGTTCGCCCAGGGGGGCCAAAAACATTCAGTACTTC. It translates to CASSQDPPRGSPRGAKNIQYF. The chain carries TRBV4-3 and TRBJ2-4, with 7 bases fitting TRBD1. Germline V lookup: CDR1 LGHNA, CDR2 YSLEER. V dropped 0 bases and J dropped 1; count of bases not matched to a gene: 18. This CDR3 is 21 amino acids long.

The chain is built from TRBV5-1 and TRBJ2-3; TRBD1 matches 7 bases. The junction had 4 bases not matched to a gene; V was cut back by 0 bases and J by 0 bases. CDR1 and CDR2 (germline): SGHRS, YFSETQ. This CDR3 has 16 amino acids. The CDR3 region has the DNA TGCGCCAGCAGCTTGGTAGGGGGCCACAGCACAGATACGCAGTATTTT. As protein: CASSLVGGHSTDTQYF.

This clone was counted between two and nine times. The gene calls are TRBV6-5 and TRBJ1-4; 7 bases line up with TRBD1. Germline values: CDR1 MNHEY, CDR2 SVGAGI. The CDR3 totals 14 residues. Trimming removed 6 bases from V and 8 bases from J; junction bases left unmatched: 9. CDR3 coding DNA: TGTGCCAGCAGGCACCGGGACAGCTGGGAAAAACTGTTTTTT. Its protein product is CASRHRDSWEKLFF.

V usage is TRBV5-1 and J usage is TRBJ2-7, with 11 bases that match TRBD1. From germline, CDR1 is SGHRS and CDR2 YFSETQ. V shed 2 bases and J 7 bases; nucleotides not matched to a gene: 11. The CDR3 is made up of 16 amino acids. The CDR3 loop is CASSFPLGQGAREQYF. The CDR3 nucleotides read TGCGCCAGCAGCTTCCCCTTAGGACAGGGGGCGCGGGAGCAGTACTTC.

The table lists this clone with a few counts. The DNA for the CDR3 is TGCAGCGCCGGAGGGACTCCAGGCGGCTACACCTTC. Protein sequence: CSAGGTPGGYTF. This chain joins TRBV29-1 and TRBJ1-2; D might be TRBD1 (5 bases). V was shortened by 7 bases and J by 8 bases, with 17 bases between the two germline ends. The CDR3 runs 12 residues. Per the germline V gene, CDR1 is SQVTM and CDR2 is ANQGSEA.

The CDR3 coding sequence is TGTGCCAGCAGCGTAGGGACAAACAGGGGCTCTGGGGCCAACGTCCTGACTTTC. It codes for CASSVGTNRGSGANVLTF. The chain joins TRBV9 to TRBJ2-6, with 7 positions matching TRBD1. The CDR3 loop spans 18 amino acids. CDR1 is SGDLS and CDR2 is YYNGEE in the germline V gene. The V and J ends lost 0 bases and 0 bases, in that order; junction bases with no gene match: 6.

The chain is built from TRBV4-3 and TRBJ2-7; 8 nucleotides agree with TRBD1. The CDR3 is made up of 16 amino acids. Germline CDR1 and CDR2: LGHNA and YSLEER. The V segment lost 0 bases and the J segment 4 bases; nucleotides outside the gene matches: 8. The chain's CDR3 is CASSQELSGGVYEQYF. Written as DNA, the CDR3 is TGCGCCAGCAGCCAAGAACTGTCAGGGGGCGTTTACGAGCAGTACTTC.

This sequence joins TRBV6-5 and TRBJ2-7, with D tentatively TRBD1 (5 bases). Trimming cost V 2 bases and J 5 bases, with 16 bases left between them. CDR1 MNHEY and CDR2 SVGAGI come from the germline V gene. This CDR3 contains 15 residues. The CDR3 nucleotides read TGTGCCAGCAGTTACAGTGGCACAGGTCTTCACGAGCAGTACTTC. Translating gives CASSYSGTGLHEQYF.

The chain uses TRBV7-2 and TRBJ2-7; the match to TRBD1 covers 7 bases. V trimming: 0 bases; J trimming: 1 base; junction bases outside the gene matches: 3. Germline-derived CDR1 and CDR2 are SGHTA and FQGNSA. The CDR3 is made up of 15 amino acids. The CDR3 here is CASSLASGGSYEQYF. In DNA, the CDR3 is TGTGCCAGCAGCTTAGCGTCAGGGGGTTCCTACGAGCAGTACTTC. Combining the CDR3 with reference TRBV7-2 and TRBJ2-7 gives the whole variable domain GAGVSQSPSNKVTEKGKDVELRCDPISGHTALYWYRQSLGQGLEFLIYFQGNSAPDKSGLPSDRFSAERTGGSVSTLTIQRTQQEDSAVYLCASSLASGGSYEQYFGPGTRLTVT.

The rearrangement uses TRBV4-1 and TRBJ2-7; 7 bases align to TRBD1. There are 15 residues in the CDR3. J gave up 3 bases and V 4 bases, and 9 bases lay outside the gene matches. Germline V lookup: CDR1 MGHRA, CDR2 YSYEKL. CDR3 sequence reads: CASSRQGSGDYEQYF. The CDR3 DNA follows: TGCGCCAGCAGCCGACAGGGATCTGGGGACTACGAGCAGTACTTC.

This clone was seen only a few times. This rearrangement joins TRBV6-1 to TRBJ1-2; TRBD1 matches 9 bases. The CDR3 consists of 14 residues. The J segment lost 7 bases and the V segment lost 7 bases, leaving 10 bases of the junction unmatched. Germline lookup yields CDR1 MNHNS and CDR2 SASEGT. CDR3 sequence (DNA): TGTGCCAGCACCTACTCACAGGGGGCCTTTGGCTACACCTTC. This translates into CASTYSQGAFGYTF.

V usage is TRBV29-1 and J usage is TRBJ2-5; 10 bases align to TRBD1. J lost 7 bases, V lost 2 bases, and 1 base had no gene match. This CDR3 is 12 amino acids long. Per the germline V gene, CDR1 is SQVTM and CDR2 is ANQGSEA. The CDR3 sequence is CSVERTGGTQYF. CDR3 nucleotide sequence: TGCAGCGTTGAACGGACAGGGGGGACCCAGTACTTC.

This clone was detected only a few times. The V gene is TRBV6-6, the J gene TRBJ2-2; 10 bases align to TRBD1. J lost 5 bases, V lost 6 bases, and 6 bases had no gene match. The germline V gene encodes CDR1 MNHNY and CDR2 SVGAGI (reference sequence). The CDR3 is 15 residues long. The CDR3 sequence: CASRGTGVETGELFF. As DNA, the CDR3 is TGTGCCAGCAGGGGGACAGGGGTTGAGACCGGGGAGCTGTTTTTT.

Here the CDR3 reads CAWSGQGFAEAFF. DNA for the CDR3: TGTGCCTGGAGTGGACAGGGGTTCGCTGAAGCTTTCTTT. The chain uses TRBV30 and TRBJ1-1; 8 positions match TRBD1. Germline CDR1 and CDR2: GTSNPN and SVGIG (reference sequence). V shed 1 base, J shed 6 bases, and the junction held 4 bases outside the gene matches. This CDR3 region has 13 residues.

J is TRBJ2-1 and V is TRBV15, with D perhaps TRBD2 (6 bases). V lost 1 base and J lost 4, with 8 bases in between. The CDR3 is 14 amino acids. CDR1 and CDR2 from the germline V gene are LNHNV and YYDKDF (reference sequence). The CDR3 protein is CATSRVAGYNEQFF. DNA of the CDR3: TGTGCCACCAGCAGAGTGGCGGGGTACAATGAGCAGTTCTTC.

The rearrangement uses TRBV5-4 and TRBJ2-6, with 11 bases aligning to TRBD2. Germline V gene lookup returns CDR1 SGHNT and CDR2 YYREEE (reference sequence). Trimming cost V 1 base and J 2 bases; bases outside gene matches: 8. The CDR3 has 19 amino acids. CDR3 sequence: CASSLSLLAGVAGANVLTF. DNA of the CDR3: TGTGCCAGCAGCTTGTCCCTACTAGCGGGAGTAGCTGGGGCCAACGTCCTGACTTTC.

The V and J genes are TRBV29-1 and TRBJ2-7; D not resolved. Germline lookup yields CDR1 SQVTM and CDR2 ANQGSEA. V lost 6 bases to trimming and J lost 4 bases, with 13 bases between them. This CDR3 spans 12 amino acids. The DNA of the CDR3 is TGCAGCGTCCTGCTCGACTCATACGAGCAGTACTTC. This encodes CSVLLDSYEQYF.

The CDR3 region is CASSQSNTGTGNTEAFF. Written as DNA, the CDR3 is TGCGCCAGCAGCCAATCGAATACCGGGACAGGGAACACTGAAGCTTTCTTT. The rearrangement links TRBV4-1 to TRBJ1-1, with TRBD1 matching 8 bases. From germline, CDR1 is MGHRA and CDR2 YSYEKL. The V gene end was trimmed by 2 bases and the J gene end by 1 base; junction bases not matched to a gene: 9. This CDR3 spans 17 amino acids.

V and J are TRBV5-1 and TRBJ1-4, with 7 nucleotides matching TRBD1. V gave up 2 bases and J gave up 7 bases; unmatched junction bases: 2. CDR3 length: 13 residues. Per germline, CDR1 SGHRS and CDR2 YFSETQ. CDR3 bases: TGCGCCAGCAGCTTCGGGACAGCTGAAAAACTGTTTTTT. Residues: CASSFGTAEKLFF.